The rows below give T cell receptor beta chains drawn from one sample of a study of blood T cell repertoires in COVID-19. Sequenced by immunoSEQ multiplex PCR; TCRdb stores in-frame clones only, minus some. There are 120,000 to 150,000 clones in the sample; roughly four fifths occur only once, and 12% to 15% lies in the top ten. The sequenced sample consisted of peripheral blood. Receptor source: a human donor with acute or convalescent COVID-19. The donor label of this sample is uncertain. Both conserved end residues are part of each CDR3. The D gene is left open where the match is weak. Only some rows state a clone size, as once, few, many or a class for expanded clones.

. TRBJ2-5 TRBV3-1/TRBV3-2 . TGTGCCAGCAGCCAAGATCTGAGGAAGACCCAGTACTTC CASSQDLRKTQYF
. TRBJ2-4 TRBV2 . TGTGCCAGCAGTGAAGCGATTCAAGGGGCACCAGCCAAAAACATTCAGTACTTC CASSEAIQGAPAKNIQYF
. TRBJ1-4 TRBV12-5 TRBD1 TGTGCTAGTGGTTCTGGGACAGAGGGTGAAAAACTGTTTTTT CASGSGTEGEKLFF
. TRBJ1-4 TRBV25-1 TRBD1 TGTGCCAGCAGTGATTCGAGGACAGGGGATGAAAAACTGTTTTTT CASSDSRTGDEKLFF
. TRBJ1-5 TRBV29-1 TRBD1 TGCAGCGTGGGGGACAGGAGCAATCAGCCCCAGCATTTT CSVGDRSNQPQHF
. TRBJ2-3 TRBV5-6 TRBD2 TGTGCCAGCAGCGCGGGGGGGCCCCTCACAGATACGCAGTATTTT CASSAGGPLTDTQYF
. TRBJ1-5 TRBV6-5 TRBD1 TGTGCCAGCAGTTTTTCCCCGGACAGGAGCAATCAGCCCCAGCATTTT CASSFSPDRSNQPQHF
. TRBJ1-3 TRBV5-1 . TGCGCCAGCAGATCCCCAGGGTCGTTCTCTGGAAACACCATATATTTT CASRSPGSFSGNTIYF
. TRBJ1-1 TRBV6-5 . TGTGCCAGCAAGTTGCGCCTGGACACTGAAGCTTTCTTT CASKLRLDTEAFF
. TRBJ1-3 TRBV7-9 TRBD1 TGTGCCAGCAGCGACAGACAGGGGGGAAACACCATATATTTT CASSDRQGGNTIYF
. TRBJ1-1 TRBV19 TRBD1 TGTGCCAGTAGTCCAACAGGGGGACCGAACACTGAAGCTTTCTTT CASSPTGGPNTEAFF
. TRBJ1-2 TRBV28 TRBD1 TGTGCCAGCAGTGCCGGGACAGGGTTTGTCGGCTACACCTTC CASSAGTGFVGYTF
. TRBJ2-5 TRBV7-8 TRBD2 TGTGCCAGCCGAGCTAGCGGGGGAAGTGGGGAGACCCAGTACTTC CASRASGGSGETQYF
once TRBJ1-2 TRBV3-1/TRBV3-2 . TGTGCCAGCAGCCAAGGGTCAGGGTCCGACTATGGCTACACCTTC CASSQGSGSDYGYTF
few TRBJ2-1 TRBV7-9 TRBD1 TGTGCCAGCAGCCCGTGGGGACAGGGGGCTGGTGAGCAGTTCTTC CASSPWGQGAGEQFF
. TRBJ1-6 TRBV2 . TGTGCCAGCAGTGAAGTCAAAAGGGGTTCACCCCTCCACTTT CASSEVKRGSPLHF